This is a list of T cell receptor beta chains from one sample in a study of T cells after posttransplantation cyclophosphamide. Some clones are missing from TCRdb's copy, which holds only in-frame ones; the method was immunoSEQ multiplex PCR. The table records about 21,000 clones, around 98% of them present only once. The sequenced material came from naive CD8+ T cells sorted from PBMCs. These receptors were collected from a middle-aged man in good health, CMV-negative, and a related stem cell transplant donor. CDR3s include the opening cysteine and the closing phenylalanine or tryptophan. The order of the fields is V gene, D gene, J gene, CDR3 DNA, CDR3 protein. The D gene is left open where the match is weak.

TRBV4-3,.,TRBJ1-6,TGCGCCAGCAGCCAAGATCGGGGGAGTTCACCCCTCCACTTT,CASSQDRGSSPLHF
TRBV7-8,TRBD1,TRBJ2-7,TGTGCCAGCAGCGCCCCGGACAGGACCTACGAGCAGTACTTC,CASSAPDRTYEQYF
TRBV7-9,.,TRBJ2-5,TGTGCCAGCAGCTTGAAGGGAGGAGAGACCCAGTACTTC,CASSLKGGETQYF
TRBV7-9,.,TRBJ2-7,TGTGCCTTAGAGGCTGGAGCCTACGAGCAGTACTTC,CALEAGAYEQYF
TRBV7-2,TRBD1,TRBJ2-7,TGTGCCAGCAGCTCCGGGACAGAAGGGTACGAGCAGTACTTC,CASSSGTEGYEQYF
TRBV19,.,TRBJ1-1,TGTGCCAGTAGTTTGTCCGGGGGGAACACTGAAGCTTTCTTT,CASSLSGGNTEAFF
TRBV5-5,TRBD1,TRBJ2-5,TGTGCCAGCAGCTCGGGAGTTGGACAGGGGGACCGAACATACCAAGAGACCCAGTACTTC,CASSSGVGQGDRTYQETQYF
TRBV4-1,TRBD1,TRBJ1-1,TGCGCCAGCAGAACCGGGACAGGGGGTTCGACTGAAGCTTTCTTT,CASRTGTGGSTEAFF
TRBV7-3,TRBD1,TRBJ2-7,TGTGCCAGCAGCTTAGGAGACAGGGAACTCTACGAGCAGTACTTC,CASSLGDRELYEQYF
TRBV6-5,TRBD2,TRBJ2-7,TGTGCCAGCACTAGCGGGAGTGTCTACGAGCAGTACTTC,CASTSGSVYEQYF
TRBV2,TRBD2,TRBJ2-7,TGTGCCAGCAGCATGGGACTAGTCTACGAGCAGTACTTC,CASSMGLVYEQYF
TRBV14,TRBD2,TRBJ2-1,TGTGCCAGCAGCTCCGGTACTCGGCTAGCGGGAGTATTTAATGAGCAGTTCTTC,CASSSGTRLAGVFNEQFF
TRBV7-2,TRBD2,TRBJ2-5,TGTGCCAGCCTGTCCGGGGGGGGGCAAGAGACCCAGTACTTC,CASLSGGGQETQYF